This TCR beta chain derives from a study of blood T cell repertoires in COVID-19. A single count supports this clone. Measured with immunoSEQ multiplex PCR; TCRdb has only the in-frame clones, and not every one. This sample has a few hundred thousand clones, with over 85% found just once. The sample comprised peripheral blood. The receptor's source is a woman in her 30s with COVID-19, enrolled during active disease.

CDR3 amino acids: CASSPPPGTGRRGTDTQYF. The CDR3 bases are TGTGCCAGCAGCCCTCCTCCCGGGACAGGGCGGAGGGGCACAGATACGCAGTATTTT. This chain connects TRBV7-9 to TRBJ2-3; the match to TRBD1 covers 9 bases. V shed 5 bases and J 1 base; nucleotides not matched to a gene: 16. The germline CDR1 and CDR2 sequences are SEHNR and FQNEAQ (reference sequence). This CDR3 comprises 19 residues. The full variable domain, with the rest looked up from reference TRBV7-9 and TRBJ2-3, is DTGVSQNPRHKITKRGQNVTFRCDPISEHNRLYWYRQTLGQGPEFLTYFQNEAQLEKSRLLSDRFSAERPKGSFSTLEIQRTEQGDSAMYLCASSPPPGTGRRGTDTQYFGPGTRLTVL.